One sample yielded the 10 T cell receptor beta chains listed below, sequenced in a study of response to subunit inactivated influenza vaccine (dated 2018 in TCRdb). The time point label corresponds to: 45 to 55 days after influenza vaccine administration. Libraries were built with RT-PCR. Instrument used: Illumina HiSeq 2500. TCRdb handled the public reads itself, with Q25 trimming in fastp and clone calling in MiXCR, and kept productive beta chains. Records with the same CDR3 protein are collapsed into one entry carrying the most frequent genes and DNA. This sample holds about 530,000 distinct CDR3 sequences; over 10% were observed only once. The top ten clonotypes cover 10% to 15% of the sample. The sequencing used PBMCs from blood, collected roughly 48 days after vaccination. The receptor source for this set is a man aged 45-60 years who received an inactivated influenza vaccine. Donor details come from another sample of the same person, matched by shared clones.

This clonotype has just a few counts. V usage is TRBV7-8 and J usage is TRBJ1-4; TRBD1 matches at 7 bases. The CDR3 has 16 residues. Germline loops: CDR1 SGHVS, CDR2 FQNEAQ. J gave up 4 bases and V 2 bases, and 7 bases lay outside the gene matches. The CDR3 sequence: CASSLHGTDRNEKLFF. CDR3 sequence (DNA): TGTGCCAGCAGCTTACACGGGACAGACCGTAATGAAAAACTGTTTTTT.

This chain uses TRBV12-3 or TRBV12-4 with TRBJ2-2; D gene unclear. The CDR3 loop spans 13 amino acids. Trimming took 2 bases from V and 5 from J, leaving 6 bases between them. CDR3 sequence reads: CASSLTETGELFF. For the CDR3, the DNA is TGTGCCAGCAGTTTAACCGAGACCGGGGAGCTGTTTTTT.

The sample holds a few counts of this clonotype. V usage is TRBV7-8 and J usage is TRBJ2-1, with a possible D match to TRBD2 (5 bases). Per germline, CDR1 SGHVS and CDR2 FQNEAQ. V gave up 1 base and J gave up 7 bases, with 11 bases separating them. CDR3 length: 14 amino acids. The CDR3, as DNA: TGTGCCAGCAGCTTAGTGGCTAGCCGAAATGAGCAGTTCTTC. This translates into CASSLVASRNEQFF.

V and J are TRBV27 and TRBJ2-7; possible D gene TRBD2, 5 bases. The CDR3 consists of 16 residues. V lost 5 bases and J lost 6, with 23 bases in between. Germline V lookup: CDR1 MNHEY, CDR2 SMNVEV (reference sequence). CDR3 DNA sequence: TGTGCCAGCAGTGCCCCCTTGGCAGCCGTACGGGGCGAGCAGTACTTC. This codes for CASSAPLAAVRGEQYF.

This chain uses TRBV12-3 or TRBV12-4 with TRBJ2-3; 8 bases fit TRBD2. The V gene end was trimmed by 8 bases and the J gene end by 6 bases; junction bases not matched to a gene: 13. The CDR3 runs 15 residues. CDR3 sequence: CASGSGGAQRDTQYF. The CDR3 bases are TGTGCCAGCGGCTCGGGGGGGGCGCAGAGGGATACGCAGTATTTT.

This clonotype has just a few counts. The chain joins TRBV5-1 to TRBJ2-1, with D unclear. V lost 4 bases to trimming and J lost 6 bases, with 17 bases between them. The V gene's germline CDR1 is SGHRS and CDR2 YFSETQ. The CDR3 has 15 amino acids. The CDR3, as DNA: TGCGCCAGCAGCCCGGACGGCGTCGTTCTCAATGAGCAGTTCTTC. Its translation is CASSPDGVVLNEQFF.

By its share, this clonotype is medium-sized. The CDR3 spells CASRRLAGGNNEQFF. The CDR3 nucleotides are TGTGCCAGCAGACGTCTAGCGGGGGGTAACAATGAGCAGTTCTTC. The chain employs TRBV12-3 or TRBV12-4 and TRBJ2-1; 11 bases agree with TRBD2. This CDR3 is built from 15 residues. V lost 6 bases and J lost 5; bases outside the gene matches: 6.

The chain employs TRBV15 and TRBJ2-2; 10 nucleotides match TRBD2. Trimming removed 0 bases from V and 5 bases from J; junction bases left unmatched: 3. Germline CDR1 is LNHNV and CDR2 is YYDKDF (reference sequence). The CDR3 loop spans 16 amino acids. CDR3 sequence (DNA): TGTGCCACCAGCAGAGAAGGACTAGCGGTGACCGGGGAGCTGTTTTTT. Its translation: CATSREGLAVTGELFF.

The chain recombines TRBV9 with TRBJ1-1; D call uncertain. This CDR3 spans 12 amino acids. Germline values: CDR1 SGDLS, CDR2 YYNGEE. Trimming removed 0 bases at V and 4 bases at J, with 4 bases between. CDR3 bases: TGTGCCAGCAGCGTAGTGAGCACTGAAGCTTTCTTT. Translating gives CASSVVSTEAFF.

This clonotype showed up just a few times. The V call is TRBV27, the J call TRBJ2-7; D is undetermined. Trimming took 5 bases from V and 5 from J, leaving 16 bases between them. The CDR3 consists of 14 residues. Germline V gives CDR1 MNHEY, CDR2 SMNVEV (reference sequence). CDR3 in amino acids: CASSPRLGSHEQYF. The CDR3, as DNA: TGTGCCAGCAGTCCGCGACTGGGGTCACACGAGCAGTACTTC.